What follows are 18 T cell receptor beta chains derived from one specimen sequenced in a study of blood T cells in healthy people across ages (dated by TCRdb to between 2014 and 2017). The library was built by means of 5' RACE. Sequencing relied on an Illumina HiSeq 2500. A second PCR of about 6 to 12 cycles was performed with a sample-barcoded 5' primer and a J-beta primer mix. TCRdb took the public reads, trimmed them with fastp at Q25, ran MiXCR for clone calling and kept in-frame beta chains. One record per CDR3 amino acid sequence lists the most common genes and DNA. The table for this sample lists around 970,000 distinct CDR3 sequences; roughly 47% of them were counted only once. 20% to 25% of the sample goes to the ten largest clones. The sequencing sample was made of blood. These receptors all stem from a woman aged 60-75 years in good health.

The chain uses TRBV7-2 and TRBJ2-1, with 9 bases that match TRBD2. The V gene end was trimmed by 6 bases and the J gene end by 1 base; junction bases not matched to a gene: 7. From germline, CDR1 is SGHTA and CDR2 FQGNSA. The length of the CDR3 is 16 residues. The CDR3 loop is CASRNLLAGSYNEQFF. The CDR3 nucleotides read TGTGCCAGCAGGAACCTCCTAGCGGGGTCCTACAATGAGCAGTTCTTC.

CDR3 bases: TGTGCCAGCAGCCTCAGGGACAGTATCACCATATCGGATCAATACGAGCAGTACTTC. Residues: CASSLRDSITISDQYEQYF. The chain combines TRBV7-2 with TRBJ2-7; 7 bases align to TRBD1. J lost 4 bases, V lost 5 bases, and 23 bases had no gene match. Germline V gene data show CDR1 as SGHTA and CDR2 as FQGNSA. The CDR3 covers 19 residues. Drawing the rest from reference TRBV7-2 and TRBJ2-7, the complete variable domain is GAGVSQSPSNKVTEKGKDVELRCDPISGHTALYWYRQSLGQGLEFLIYFQGNSAPDKSGLPSDRFSAERTGGSVSTLTIQRTQQEDSAVYLCASSLRDSITISDQYEQYFGPGTRLTVT.

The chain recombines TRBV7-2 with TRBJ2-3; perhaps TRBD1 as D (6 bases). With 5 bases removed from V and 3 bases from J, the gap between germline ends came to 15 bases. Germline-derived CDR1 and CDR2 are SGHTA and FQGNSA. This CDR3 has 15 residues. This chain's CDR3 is CASSRLMGATDTQYF. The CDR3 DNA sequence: TGTGCCAGCAGCCGTCTGATGGGGGCGACAGATACGCAGTATTTT. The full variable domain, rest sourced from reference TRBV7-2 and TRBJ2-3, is GAGVSQSPSNKVTEKGKDVELRCDPISGHTALYWYRQSLGQGLEFLIYFQGNSAPDKSGLPSDRFSAERTGGSVSTLTIQRTQQEDSAVYLCASSRLMGATDTQYFGPGTRLTVL.

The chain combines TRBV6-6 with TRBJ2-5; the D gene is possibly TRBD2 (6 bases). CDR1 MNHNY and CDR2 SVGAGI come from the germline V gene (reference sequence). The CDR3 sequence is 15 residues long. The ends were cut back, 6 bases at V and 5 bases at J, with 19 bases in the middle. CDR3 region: CASSRDWGLRETQYF. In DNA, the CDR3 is TGTGCCAGCAGCCGTGACTGGGGACTTCGGGAGACCCAGTACTTC.

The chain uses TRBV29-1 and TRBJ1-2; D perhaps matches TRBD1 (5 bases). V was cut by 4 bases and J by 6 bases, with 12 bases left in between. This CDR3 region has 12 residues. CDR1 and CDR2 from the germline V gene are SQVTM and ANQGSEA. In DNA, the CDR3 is TGCAGCGTTGCGGGCAGGGTCGATGGCTACACCTTC. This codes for CSVAGRVDGYTF.

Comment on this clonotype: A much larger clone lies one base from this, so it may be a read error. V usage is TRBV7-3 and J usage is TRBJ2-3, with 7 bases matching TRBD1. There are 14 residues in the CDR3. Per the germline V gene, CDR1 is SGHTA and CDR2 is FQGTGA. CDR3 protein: CACSLEGATDTQYF. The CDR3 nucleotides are TGTGCCTGCAGCTTAGAGGGGGCCACAGATACGCAGTATTTT.

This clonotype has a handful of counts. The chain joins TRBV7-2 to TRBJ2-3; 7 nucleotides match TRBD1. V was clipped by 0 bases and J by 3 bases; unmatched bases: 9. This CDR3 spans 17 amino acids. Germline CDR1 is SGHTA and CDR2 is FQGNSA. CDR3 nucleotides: TGTGCCAGCAGCTTAGCCCCGACAGGGACCTCAACAGATACGCAGTATTTT. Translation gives CASSLAPTGTSTDTQYF. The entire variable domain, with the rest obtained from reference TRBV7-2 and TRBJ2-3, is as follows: GAGVSQSPSNKVTEKGKDVELRCDPISGHTALYWYRQSLGQGLEFLIYFQGNSAPDKSGLPSDRFSAERTGGSVSTLTIQRTQQEDSAVYLCASSLAPTGTSTDTQYFGPGTRLTVL.

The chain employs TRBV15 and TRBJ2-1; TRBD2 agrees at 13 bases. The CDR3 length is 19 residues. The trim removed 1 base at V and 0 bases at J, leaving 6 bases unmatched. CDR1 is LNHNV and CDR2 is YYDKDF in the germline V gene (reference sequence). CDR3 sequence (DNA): TGTGCCACCAGCAGAGGACTAGCGGGAGGATCTGGCTCCTACAATGAGCAGTTCTTC. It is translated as CATSRGLAGGSGSYNEQFF.

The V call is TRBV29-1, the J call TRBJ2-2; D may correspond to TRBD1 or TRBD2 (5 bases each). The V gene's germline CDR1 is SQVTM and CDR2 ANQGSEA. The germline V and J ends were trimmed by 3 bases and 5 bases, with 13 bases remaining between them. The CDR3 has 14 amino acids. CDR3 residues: CSVEGTGTTGELFF. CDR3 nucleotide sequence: TGCAGCGTTGAGGGGACGGGAACGACCGGGGAGCTGTTTTTT.

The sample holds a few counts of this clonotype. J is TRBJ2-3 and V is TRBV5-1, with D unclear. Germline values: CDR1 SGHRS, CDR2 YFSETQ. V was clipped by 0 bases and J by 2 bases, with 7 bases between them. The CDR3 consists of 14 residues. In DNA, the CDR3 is TGCGCCAGCAGCTTGGCCCTTCTCACAGATACGCAGTATTTT. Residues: CASSLALLTDTQYF. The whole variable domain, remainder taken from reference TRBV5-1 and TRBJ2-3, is KAGVTQTPRYLIKTRGQQVTLSCSPISGHRSVSWYQQTPGQGLQFLFEYFSETQRNKGNFPGRFSGRQFSNSRSEMNVSTLELGDSALYLCASSLALLTDTQYFGPGTRLTVL.

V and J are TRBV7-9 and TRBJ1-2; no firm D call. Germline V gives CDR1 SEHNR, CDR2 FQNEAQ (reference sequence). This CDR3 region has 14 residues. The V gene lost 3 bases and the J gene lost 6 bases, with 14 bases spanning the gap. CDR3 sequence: CASSLKSGVNGYTF. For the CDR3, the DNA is TGTGCCAGCAGCTTGAAATCGGGCGTAAATGGCTACACCTTC.

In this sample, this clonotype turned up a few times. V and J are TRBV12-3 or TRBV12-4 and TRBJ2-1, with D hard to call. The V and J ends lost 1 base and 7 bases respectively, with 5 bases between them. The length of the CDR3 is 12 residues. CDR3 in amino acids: CASSLVENEQFF. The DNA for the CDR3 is TGTGCCAGCAGTTTAGTCGAGAATGAGCAGTTCTTC.

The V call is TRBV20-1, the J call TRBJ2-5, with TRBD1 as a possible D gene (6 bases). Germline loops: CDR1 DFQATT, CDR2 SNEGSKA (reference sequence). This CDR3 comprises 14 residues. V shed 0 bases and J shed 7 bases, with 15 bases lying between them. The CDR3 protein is CSARETGNWATQYF. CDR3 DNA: TGCAGTGCTAGAGAAACAGGGAATTGGGCGACCCAGTACTTC.

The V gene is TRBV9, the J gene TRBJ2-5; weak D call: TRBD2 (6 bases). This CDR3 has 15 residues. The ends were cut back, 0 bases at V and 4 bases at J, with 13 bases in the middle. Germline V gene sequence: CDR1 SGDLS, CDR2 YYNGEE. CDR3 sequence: CASSVAPGSGETQYF. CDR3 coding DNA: TGTGCCAGCAGCGTAGCCCCGGGTAGCGGAGAGACCCAGTACTTC.

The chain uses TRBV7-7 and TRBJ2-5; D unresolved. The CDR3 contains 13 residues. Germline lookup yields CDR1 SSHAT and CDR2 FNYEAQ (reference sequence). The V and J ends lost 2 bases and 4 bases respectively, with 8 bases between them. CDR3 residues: CASSLSPVETQYF. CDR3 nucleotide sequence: TGTGCCAGCAGCTTATCTCCAGTAGAGACCCAGTACTTC.

CDR3 sequence reads: CASSFYSGTGGAEQYF. The CDR3 DNA is TGCGCCAGCAGCTTTTATTCCGGGACAGGGGGCGCCGAGCAGTACTTC. The gene calls are TRBV5-1 and TRBJ2-7, with 12 bases lining up with TRBD1. The germline V gene encodes CDR1 SGHRS and CDR2 YFSETQ. CDR3 size: 16 residues. The junction had 9 bases not matched to a gene; V was cut back by 2 bases and J by 6 bases.

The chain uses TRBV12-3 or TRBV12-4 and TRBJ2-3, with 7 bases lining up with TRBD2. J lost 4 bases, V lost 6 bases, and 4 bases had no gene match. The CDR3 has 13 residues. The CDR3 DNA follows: TGTGCCAGCAGAAGCGGGATGGCAGATACGCAGTATTTT. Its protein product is CASRSGMADTQYF.

CDR3 sequence reads: CASSRNIGSQGEPQHF. The CDR3 bases are TGTGCCAGCAGCCGGAATATAGGATCCCAGGGTGAGCCCCAGCATTTT. This chain uses TRBV11-2 with TRBJ1-5; perhaps TRBD1 as D (5 bases). The V and J ends lost 5 bases and 8 bases respectively, with 22 bases between them. CDR1 SGHAT and CDR2 FQNNGV come from the germline V gene. The CDR3 has 16 residues.